This TCR beta chain was identified during a study of blood T cell repertoires in COVID-19. This CDR3 contains 13 residues. J gave up 5 bases and V 4 bases, and 5 bases lay outside the gene matches. From germline, CDR1 is LGHDT and CDR2 YNNKEL (reference sequence). This clone was counted only a few times. Only in-frame clones appear in the TCRdb table, and some are missing; sequencing was by immunoSEQ multiplex PCR. The data show approximately 120,000 clones, over 55% seen once. The sample was peripheral blood. This chain connects TRBV3-1 (or the pseudogene TRBV3-2) to TRBJ2-7; 7 bases map to TRBD1. The TCR comes from a woman in her 70s with acute or convalescent COVID-19. The CDR3 spells CASSRQGPDEQYF. DNA for the CDR3: TGTGCCAGCAGCCGACAGGGACCAGACGAGCAGTACTTC.